The rows below give T cell receptor beta chains drawn from one sample of a study of T cells in Graves' hyperthyroidism and ophthalmopathy. TCRdb analysed the multiplex PCR reads with MiXCR anew, one entry per CDR3 protein. The profile covers hundreds of thousands of distinct CDR3 sequences, with around a fifth appearing a single time and about half taken by the ten largest. Source material: blood. The receptors here all came from a woman in her seventies with Graves' ophthalmopathy. Both conserved end residues are part of each CDR3. Fields, in order: J gene, V gene, D gene, clone size, CDR3 DNA, CDR3 protein. D genes are given only for firm matches. Rows may omit the clone size; those that give it use once, few, many or a size class.

TRBJ1-2	TRBV7-9	-	-	TGTGCCAGCAGCGGAAGTGGACAGTTTTATGGCTACACCTTC	CASSGSGQFYGYTF
TRBJ2-7	TRBV6-1	TRBD1	few	TGTGCCAGCAGTGACTCGGACAGGGACGAGCAGTACTTC	CASSDSDRDEQYF
TRBJ2-7	TRBV5-4	TRBD1	few	TGTGCCAGCAGCTTTAGGACAGGAAGGTCGTTCGACGAGCAGTACTTC	CASSFRTGRSFDEQYF
TRBJ1-4	TRBV6-1	-	-	TGTGCCAGCAGGACAGTCTCCCGTGAAAAACTGTTTTTT	CASRTVSREKLFF
TRBJ1-5	TRBV30	-	once	TGTGCCTGGAGGGGTGGTCTGTCAAATCAGCCCCAGCATTTT	CAWRGGLSNQPQHF
TRBJ1-3	TRBV16	-	-	TGTGCCAGCAGCCAATCGTCTTTGGGAAACACCATATATTTT	CASSQSSLGNTIYF
TRBJ1-1	TRBV19	-	few	TGTGCCAGTAGTATAAAAGGACAGAGGAACACTGAAGCTTTCTTT	CASSIKGQRNTEAFF
TRBJ2-2	TRBV7-3	TRBD2	many	TGTGCCAGCAGCTTAGCGGGAGGCGGAACCGGGGAGCTGTTTTTT	CASSLAGGGTGELFF
TRBJ2-3	TRBV12-3/TRBV12-4	-	many	TGTGCCAGCAGTTTATTGGGACTAGGAACAGGGGGTCATACGCAGTATTTT	CASSLLGLGTGGHTQYF
TRBJ2-1	TRBV6-5	-	-	TGTGCCAGCAGTTATGAGGGGACACTATACAATGAGCAGTTCTTC	CASSYEGTLYNEQFF
TRBJ2-2	TRBV5-1	-	-	TGCGCCAGCAGCCCGCTCGGTGTGGAGAACACCGGGGAGCTGTTTTTT	CASSPLGVENTGELFF
TRBJ2-1	TRBV20-1	-	few	TGCAGTGCTCCGGACTGGCAGAGCTCCTACAATGAGCAGTTCTTC	CSAPDWQSSYNEQFF
TRBJ1-2	TRBV6-5	-	-	TGTGCCAGCAGTTACTCCCCCTCCCGGGGCTACACCTTC	CASSYSPSRGYTF
TRBJ1-1	TRBV12-3/TRBV12-4	-	many	TGTGCCAGTCGGATCGTGAACACTGAAGCTTTCTTT	CASRIVNTEAFF
TRBJ2-5	TRBV20-1	TRBD2	-	TGCAGTGCGGGGGGACTATTCGACACCCAGTACTTC	CSAGGLFDTQYF
TRBJ2-5	TRBV6-2/TRBV6-3	-	many	TGTGCCAGCAGTTACGTAGAGACCCAGTACTTC	CASSYVETQYF
TRBJ2-1	TRBV28	TRBD2	many	TGTGCCAGCAGTTTAGGACTAGCGGGAGGGCGGAATGAGCAGTTCTTC	CASSLGLAGGRNEQFF
TRBJ1-5	TRBV5-1	-	-	TGCGCCAGCAGCTTGTGGTGGGACCAGCCCCAGCATTTT	CASSLWWDQPQHF
TRBJ2-1	TRBV27	TRBD2	many	TGTGCCAGCAGTTTATCGGGAGGGAGCGGTGGTGAGCAGTTCTTC	CASSLSGGSGGEQFF
TRBJ2-5	TRBV20-1	TRBD2	-	TGCAGTGCTAGAGGTTCGACTAGCTGGAGACAGACCCAGTACTTC	CSARGSTSWRQTQYF
TRBJ2-7	TRBV2	-	-	TGTGCCAGCAGTGACGACCTGGACAGAATTCTAACCTACGAGCAGTACTTC	CASSDDLDRILTYEQYF
TRBJ1-2	TRBV6-6	-	-	TGTGCCAGCAGTTACGCCCGTTTCCTAGGATATGGCTACACCTTC	CASSYARFLGYGYTF
TRBJ2-2	TRBV5-1	-	few	TGCGCCAGCAGTTCTCCTCACACCGGGGAGCTGTTTTTT	CASSSPHTGELFF